This TCR beta chain was found in a study of OX40 agonist ivuxolimab in advanced cancers. Findings of the study overall: At 0.1 to 3.0 mg/kg and by week 6, clonal expansion occurred in CD4+ and CD8+ blood T cells.

Germline CDR1 PRHDT, CDR2 FYEKMQ (reference sequence). Trimming shortened V by 1 base and J by 2 bases, and 8 bases separated the two germline ends. This CDR3 is built from 14 residues. As concerns this clone: As yet, its antigen is unknown.

Some clones are missing from TCRdb's copy, which holds only in-frame ones; the method was immunoSEQ multiplex PCR. In the table there are about 17,000 clones, around 78% of which are singletons. The receptor comes from an adult with an advanced solid tumor such as melanoma, head and neck, liver or kidney cancer. The input for sequencing was CD4+ or CD8+ T cells sorted from blood, taken in a trial of the OX40 agonist ivuxolimab. The rearrangement joins TRBV13 to TRBJ1-2; D gene ambiguous. In DNA form, the CDR3 reads TGTGCCAGCAGCTTAGTCCAGATGAACTATGGCTACACCTTC. Its translation: CASSLVQMNYGYTF.